This TCR beta chain came from a study of blood T cell repertoires in COVID-19. The CDR3 is 16 residues long. Trimming pared 2 bases from V and 6 bases from J, leaving 16 bases between. Germline CDR1 reads MNHEY; CDR2 reads SVGAGI. The authors' processing: Estimation of nucleated cell counts was performed using reference gene primer amplification. Here immunoSEQ multiplex PCR was the method, and the copy in TCRdb shows in-frame clones only, minus some. V, J and clone size were drawn from that table, and D and trimming were deduced from the DNA. This table has over 350,000 clones, around 87% appearing once.

The chain has TRBV6-5 and TRBJ1-4; D might be TRBD1 (5 bases). Sequenced material: PBMCs or T cells enriched from blood (not recorded which). The sequence derives from a woman aged 45-59 years who had recovered from COVID-19. CDR3 DNA: TGTGCCAGCAGTTACGGCGCGGGGCCCCGATATGAAAAACTGTTTTTT. Its protein is CASSYGAGPRYEKLFF.